The clone carrying this TCR beta chain was counted once. Antigen unknown. Oncomine TCR Beta short-read sequencing was applied to DNA from cultured CD4+ T cells. Once CD4+ T cells had been cultured, genomic DNA was extracted from them. MiXCR, applied by TCRdb to the PCR reads, yields one record per CDR3 protein. The sample lists about 19,000 distinct CDR3 sequences; approximately 61% were seen once. The entry originates in a study of vaccination and CD4 T cells after COVID-19. Across the study: Cells were stimulated with overlapping spike peptide pools from SARS-CoV-2, HCoV-NL63, HCoV-OC43 and HCoV-229E.

Overall study findings and caveats: Spike mono-reactivity held for 304 of 307 vaccine-specific clones in convalescent patients.

The CDR3 is 17 residues long. V dropped 0 bases and J dropped 1; count of bases not matched to a gene: 5. Germline CDR1 SGHAT, CDR2 FQNNGV. The treatment was: approximately 11-day PBMC culture with coronavirus spike peptide pools or control peptides (ViraFEST assay). In the ViraFEST assay, peptide-pool expansion preceded TCR sequencing of expanded clonotypes. The receptor's source is a human donor who had recovered from COVID-19. Sequences were derived from CD4+ T cells from blood, cultured in vitro, sampled after SARS-CoV-2 vaccination. The rearrangement uses TRBV11-2 and TRBJ1-2, with 10 nucleotides matching TRBD1. CDR3 nucleotides: TGTGCCAGCAGCTTAGATAGACAGGGGGCGCTTAACTATGGCTACACCTTC. Amino acids: CASSLDRQGALNYGYTF. Full variable domain (rest looked up from reference TRBV11-2 and TRBJ1-2): EAGVAQSPRYKIIEKRQSVAFWCNPISGHATLYWYQQILGQGPKLLIQFQNNGVVDDSQLPKDRFSAERLKGVDSTLKIQPAKLEDSAVYLCASSLDRQGALNYGYTFGSGTRLTVV.